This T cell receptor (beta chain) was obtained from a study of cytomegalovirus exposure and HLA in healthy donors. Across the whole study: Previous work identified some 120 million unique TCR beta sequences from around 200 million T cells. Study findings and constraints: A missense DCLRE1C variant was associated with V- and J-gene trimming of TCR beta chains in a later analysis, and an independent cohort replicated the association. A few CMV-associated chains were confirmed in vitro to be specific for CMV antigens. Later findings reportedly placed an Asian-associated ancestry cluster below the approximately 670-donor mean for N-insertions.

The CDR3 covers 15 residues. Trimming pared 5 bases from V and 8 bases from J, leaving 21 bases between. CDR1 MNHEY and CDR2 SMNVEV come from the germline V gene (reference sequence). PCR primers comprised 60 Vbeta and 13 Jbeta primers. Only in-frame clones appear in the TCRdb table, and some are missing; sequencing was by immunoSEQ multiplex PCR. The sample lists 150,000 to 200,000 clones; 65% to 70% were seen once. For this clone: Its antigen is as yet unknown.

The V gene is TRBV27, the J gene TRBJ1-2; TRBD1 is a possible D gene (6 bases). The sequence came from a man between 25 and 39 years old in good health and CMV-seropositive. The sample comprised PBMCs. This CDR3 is CASSALVGTRWGYTF. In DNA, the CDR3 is TGTGCCAGCAGTGCCCTAGTCGGGACACGCTGGGGCTACACCTTC.